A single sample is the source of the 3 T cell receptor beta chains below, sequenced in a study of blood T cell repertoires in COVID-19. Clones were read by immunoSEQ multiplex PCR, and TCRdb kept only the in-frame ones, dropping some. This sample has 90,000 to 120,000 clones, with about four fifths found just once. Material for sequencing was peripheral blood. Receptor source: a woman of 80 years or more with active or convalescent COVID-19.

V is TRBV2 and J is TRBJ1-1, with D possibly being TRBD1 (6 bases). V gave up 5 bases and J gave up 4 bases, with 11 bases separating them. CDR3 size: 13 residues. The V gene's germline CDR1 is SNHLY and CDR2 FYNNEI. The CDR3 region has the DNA TGTGCCAGCAGTATACAGGGTGTCACTGAAGCTTTCTTT. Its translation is CASSIQGVTEAFF.

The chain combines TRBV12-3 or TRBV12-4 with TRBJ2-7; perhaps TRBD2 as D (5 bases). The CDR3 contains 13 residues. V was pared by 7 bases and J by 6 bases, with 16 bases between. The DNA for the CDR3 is TGTGCCAGCACTTCGGGAAAGGTAGTCGAGCAGTACTTC. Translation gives CASTSGKVVEQYF.

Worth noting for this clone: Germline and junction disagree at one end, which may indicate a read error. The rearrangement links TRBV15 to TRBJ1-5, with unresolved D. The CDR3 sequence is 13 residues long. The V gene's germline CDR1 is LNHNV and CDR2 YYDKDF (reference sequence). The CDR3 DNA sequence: TGTGCCTCCAGACAAGGAGGCAATCAGCCCCAGCATTTT. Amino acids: CASRQGGNQPQHF. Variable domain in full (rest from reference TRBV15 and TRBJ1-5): DAMVIQNPRYQVTQFGKPVTLSCSQTLNHNVMYWYQQKSSQAPKLLFHYYDKDFNNEADTPDNFQSRRPNTSFCFLDIRSPGLGDTAMYLCASRQGGNQPQHFGDGTRLSIL.